Following are 28 T cell receptor beta chains from one sample sequenced in a study of cytomegalovirus exposure and HLA in healthy donors. The PCR had 60 Vbeta and 13 Jbeta primers. Only in-frame clones appear in the TCRdb table, and some are missing; sequencing was by immunoSEQ multiplex PCR. The profile shows about 140,000 clones, roughly four fifths of them singletons. The sample comprised PBMCs. Receptor source: a female donor in good health and CMV-seronegative.

This clone was counted between two and nine times. Additional DNA sequences in this sample encode the identical CDR3. CDR3 sequence reads: CASSLTGNTEAFF. CDR3 bases: TGTGCCAGCAGCCTGACAGGGAACACTGAAGCTTTCTTT. V usage is TRBV5-6 and J usage is TRBJ1-1; D is possibly TRBD1 (6 bases). This CDR3 spans 13 amino acids. Germline CDR1 reads SGHDT; CDR2 reads YYEEEE. V lost 4 bases, J lost 1 base, and 8 bases lay in between. Supplemented by reference TRBV5-6 and TRBJ1-1, the full variable domain reads DAGVTQSPTHLIKTRGQQVTLRCSPKSGHDTVSWYQQALGQGPQFIFQYYEEEERQRGNFPDRFSGHQFPNYSSELNVNALLLGDSALYLCASSLTGNTEAFFGQGTRLTVV.

This sequence joins TRBV15 and TRBJ1-2; possibly TRBD1 for D (5 bases). The CDR3 is made up of 14 amino acids. V gave up 0 bases and J gave up 4 bases, with 9 bases separating them. Per the germline V gene, CDR1 is LNHNV and CDR2 is YYDKDF (reference sequence). The CDR3 reads CATSRDYQGYGYTF. The CDR3 DNA sequence: TGTGCCACCAGCAGAGATTATCAGGGCTATGGCTACACCTTC.

In this sample, this clone turned up a few times. V gene TRBV6-1 combines with J gene TRBJ2-7; a possible D gene is TRBD2 (6 bases). V was pared by 0 bases and J by 3 bases, with 21 bases between. In germline, CDR1 is MNHNS, CDR2 SASEGT. The CDR3 is 18 residues long. In DNA form, the CDR3 reads TGTGCCAGCAGTGAAGCGCTCGGAGGGCTTAGGGCCCGCTACGAGCAGTACTTC. Encoded protein: CASSEALGGLRARYEQYF.

The chain employs TRBV7-6 and TRBJ2-1; possible D gene TRBD2, 6 bases. This CDR3 is built from 17 residues. With 5 bases removed from V and 0 bases from J, the gap between germline ends came to 17 bases. Germline CDR1 and CDR2: SGHVS and FNYEAQ. CDR3 region: CASSTPSDQSSYNEQFF. For the CDR3, the DNA is TGTGCCAGCAGCACACCTAGCGACCAAAGCTCCTACAATGAGCAGTTCTTC.

The genes are TRBV5-1 and TRBJ2-1; TRBD1 is a possible D gene (5 bases). This CDR3 region has 16 residues. Germline loops: CDR1 SGHRS, CDR2 YFSETQ. V gave up 3 bases and J gave up 1 base, with 14 bases separating them. CDR3 region: CASSWGPGTSYNEQFF. CDR3 coding DNA: TGCGCCAGCAGCTGGGGCCCCGGAACTTCCTACAATGAGCAGTTCTTC. The variable domain in full, completed from reference TRBV5-1 and TRBJ2-1, reads KAGVTQTPRYLIKTRGQQVTLSCSPISGHRSVSWYQQTPGQGLQFLFEYFSETQRNKGNFPGRFSGRQFSNSRSEMNVSTLELGDSALYLCASSWGPGTSYNEQFFGPGTRLTVL.

The rearrangement uses TRBV19 and TRBJ1-5; the D is unclear. Germline V gene sequence: CDR1 LNHDA, CDR2 SQIVND (reference sequence). The CDR3 spans 12 residues. V was shortened by 7 bases and J by 0 bases, with 4 bases between the two germline ends. CDR3 residues: CASKSSNQPQHF. The CDR3, as DNA: TGTGCCAGTAAGAGTAGCAATCAGCCCCAGCATTTT. The full variable domain, its missing parts supplied by reference TRBV19 and TRBJ1-5, is DGGITQSPKYLFRKEGQNVTLSCEQNLNHDAMYWYRQDPGQGLRLIYYSQIVNDFQKGDIAEGYSVSREKKESFPLTVTSAQKNPTAFYLCASKSSNQPQHFGDGTRLSIL.

The chain links TRBV11-2 to TRBJ2-7; 10 bases are a match to TRBD1. CDR1 is SGHAT, CDR2 FQNNGV, per germline. The CDR3 runs 16 residues. V lost 2 bases to trimming and J lost 2 bases; unmatched junction nucleotides: 6. This CDR3 reads CASSLSGTGATYEQYF. Here the CDR3 DNA reads TGTGCCAGCAGCTTATCAGGGACAGGGGCAACCTACGAGCAGTACTTC.

CDR3 sequence: CASSDDRGLRNNEQFF. As DNA, the CDR3 is TGTGCCAGCAGCGACGACAGGGGGCTCAGGAACAATGAGCAGTTCTTC. The chain recombines TRBV9 with TRBJ2-1; TRBD1 matches at 10 bases. CDR1 and CDR2 (germline): SGDLS, YYNGEE. J was trimmed by 5 bases and V by 3 bases; bases with no gene match: 8. The CDR3 is 16 residues long.

This clone was seen only a few times. The junction shows a germline mismatch at one end, possibly a read error. The chain joins TRBV28 to TRBJ2-7, with D possibly being TRBD1 (6 bases). CDR1 and CDR2 (germline): MDHEN, SYDVKM. The CDR3 contains 12 residues. As DNA, the CDR3 is TGTGCCAGCAGACAGACAGGTTCCTATTCAAACTTC. It is translated as CASRQTGSYSNF.

The chain employs TRBV11-3 and TRBJ1-1, with 8 bases aligning to TRBD1. Germline V gene data show CDR1 as SGHNT and CDR2 as YENEEA. This CDR3 comprises 13 residues. V lost 5 bases and J lost 5; bases outside the gene matches: 4. The CDR3 protein is CASSLRGQTEAFF. DNA for the CDR3: TGTGCCAGCAGCCTCAGGGGGCAGACTGAAGCTTTCTTT.

The chain couples TRBV2 to TRBJ2-5; 8 bases are shared with TRBD2. Germline assignment: CDR1 SNHLY and CDR2 FYNNEI. V was clipped by 9 bases and J by 4 bases; unmatched bases: 7. The CDR3 is 13 residues long. The chain's CDR3 is CARTGTRGETQYF. DNA of the CDR3: TGTGCCAGAACCGGGACTAGGGGAGAGACCCAGTACTTC.

This chain connects TRBV7-3 to TRBJ1-1; unclear D gene. The length of the CDR3 is 14 residues. Germline V gene sequence: CDR1 SGHTA, CDR2 FQGTGA. Trimming cost V 1 base and J 7 bases, with 13 bases left between them. The CDR3 DNA follows: TGTGCCAGCAGCTTAATGGAGATAAAGGATGAAGCTTTCTTT. This encodes CASSLMEIKDEAFF. Variable domain in full (rest from reference TRBV7-3 and TRBJ1-1): GAGVSQTPSNKVTEKGKYVELRCDPISGHTALYWYRQSLGQGPEFLIYFQGTGAADDSGLPNDRFFAVRPEGSVSTLKIQRTERGDSAVYLCASSLMEIKDEAFFGQGTRLTVV.

Worth noting for this clone: Its ends do not fully match the called genes, so a read error is possible. The chain is built from TRBV5-8 and TRBJ1-2, with 7 bases matching TRBD1. Germline V lookup: CDR1 SGHTS, CDR2 YDEGEE. The CDR3 runs 13 residues. CDR3 region: CASIYRGISGYPF. The CDR3 nucleotides read TGTGCCAGCATCTACAGGGGAATAAGCGGCTACCCCTTC.

The chain carries TRBV19 and TRBJ1-2, with TRBD1 identical over 8 bases. The CDR3 is 13 amino acids. The ends lost 3 bases at V and 8 bases at J; junction bases unmatched: 5. Germline lookup yields CDR1 LNHDA and CDR2 SQIVND (reference sequence). CDR3: CASSIGTGGGYTF. DNA of the CDR3: TGTGCCAGTAGTATTGGGACAGGCGGCGGCTACACCTTC. Full variable domain (outside the CDR3, taken from reference TRBV19 and TRBJ1-2): DGGITQSPKYLFRKEGQNVTLSCEQNLNHDAMYWYRQDPGQGLRLIYYSQIVNDFQKGDIAEGYSVSREKKESFPLTVTSAQKNPTAFYLCASSIGTGGGYTFGSGTRLTVV.

V usage is TRBV6-1 and J usage is TRBJ2-5; 7 nucleotides align to TRBD2. With the DNA end fitting TRBJ2-7 better, the J assignment may be wrong. The CDR3 covers 15 residues. Germline V gene lookup returns CDR1 MNHNS and CDR2 SASEGT. CDR3 sequence (DNA): TGTGCCAGCAGTGAGTCCGGGAGGCCCGGGGGCGAGCAGTACTTC. Its protein product is CASSESGRPGGEQYF.

This chain joins TRBV30 and TRBJ2-1, with 8 positions matching TRBD1. The CDR3 runs 17 residues. Germline-derived CDR1 and CDR2 are GTSNPN and SVGIG (reference sequence). The V gene end was trimmed by 5 bases and the J gene end by 6 bases; junction bases not matched to a gene: 18. CDR3 protein: CAWASENRGLFGNEQFF. CDR3 nucleotide sequence: TGTGCCTGGGCATCGGAAAACAGGGGGTTATTTGGCAATGAGCAGTTCTTC.

This chain links TRBV6-6 with TRBJ2-7, with 8 bases fitting TRBD1. The CDR3 totals 15 residues. Trimming removed 7 bases from V and 1 base from J; junction bases left unmatched: 9. Germline assignment: CDR1 MNHNY and CDR2 SVGAGI (reference sequence). The CDR3 protein is CASTYWTGLSYEQYF. The CDR3 DNA reads as TGTGCCAGCACCTATTGGACAGGGTTGTCCTACGAGCAGTACTTC.

Here the CDR3 reads CASRYPSGNGYTF. The CDR3 coding sequence is TGTGCCAGCAGGTACCCGTCGGGGAACGGCTACACCTTC. V is TRBV11-2 and J is TRBJ1-2; D gene uncertain. CDR1 is SGHAT and CDR2 is FQNNGV in the germline V gene. With 6 bases removed from V and 8 bases from J, the gap between germline ends came to 16 bases. The CDR3 spans 13 residues.

The CDR3 DNA is TGCACCACCGAGGACAGGGGGCGAGAAAAACTGTTTTTT. Protein: CTTEDRGREKLFF. V and J are TRBV1 and TRBJ1-4; the listed D gene, TRBD1, was not tested against the DNA. TRBV1 is given as a pseudogene. The CDR3 runs 13 residues.

This clone was seen a few times. The CDR3: CASSLEPSRNQPQHF. CDR3 sequence (DNA): TGTGCCAGCAGCCTCGAGCCCTCTCGCAATCAGCCCCAGCATTTT. The rearrangement uses TRBV5-5 and TRBJ1-5; the D is unclear. Germline values: CDR1 SGHKS, CDR2 YYEKEE (reference sequence). The CDR3 is 15 amino acids. Trimming stripped 4 bases from V and 2 bases from J, with 13 bases between.

This clone has just a few counts. The genes are TRBV7-9 and TRBJ1-1; D may be TRBD1 (6 bases). The CDR3 has 13 residues. Per germline, CDR1 SEHNR and CDR2 FQNEAQ (reference sequence). V was shortened by 7 bases and J by 6 bases, with 15 bases between the two germline ends. The CDR3 DNA reads as TGTGCCAGCATCAAAAGGGGGGGAGCTGAAGCTTTCTTT. Encoded protein: CASIKRGGAEAFF. Combining the CDR3 with reference TRBV7-9 and TRBJ1-1 gives the whole variable domain DTGVSQNPRHKITKRGQNVTFRCDPISEHNRLYWYRQTLGQGPEFLTYFQNEAQLEKSRLLSDRFSAERPKGSFSTLEIQRTEQGDSAMYLCASIKRGGAEAFFGQGTRLTVV.

The chain joins TRBV12-5 to TRBJ2-7, with 7 bases matching TRBD1. Germline V gene sequence: CDR1 LGHNT, CDR2 FRNRAP. The CDR3 sequence is 13 residues long. V gave up 5 bases and J gave up 3 bases; unmatched junction bases: 4. The CDR3 DNA reads TGTGCTAGTGGTGCGACAGGGAACTACGAGCAGTACTTC. It translates to CASGATGNYEQYF.

This chain connects TRBV18 to TRBJ1-4, with D perhaps matching TRBD1 (5 bases). The germline V gene encodes CDR1 KGHSH and CDR2 LQKENI. Trimming removed 2 bases at V and 0 bases at J, with 13 bases between. This CDR3 has 17 amino acids. CDR3 bases: TGTGCCAGCTCACCATCGGGGGAATTTGCAACTAATGAAAAACTGTTTTTT. Protein sequence: CASSPSGEFATNEKLFF.

This rearrangement joins TRBV7-9 to TRBJ2-5; D might be TRBD2 (6 bases). V lost 5 bases to trimming and J lost 5 bases, with 15 bases between them. Germline V CDR1 and CDR2: SEHNR, FQNEAQ (reference sequence). CDR3 length equals 14 residues. In DNA form, the CDR3 reads TGTGCCAGCAGCCTCCCGACTAGTTTGGAGACCCAGTACTTC. It yields the protein CASSLPTSLETQYF.

The rearrangement uses TRBV5-4 and TRBJ2-1, with D tentatively TRBD2 (6 bases). V was clipped by 4 bases and J by 9 bases, with 20 bases between them. The CDR3 contains 15 residues. Germline V gene data show CDR1 as SGHNT and CDR2 as YYREEE (reference sequence). CDR3 loop: CASSPALASYGEQFF. CDR3 sequence (DNA): TGTGCCAGCAGCCCTGCCCTAGCGAGTTACGGTGAGCAGTTCTTC.

This clone was seen a handful of times. The chain joins TRBV2 to TRBJ2-3, with 12 bases that match TRBD1. The germline gives CDR1 SNHLY, CDR2 FYNNEI. The CDR3 consists of 16 residues. V lost 5 bases and J lost 7; bases outside the gene matches: 10. This CDR3 is CASSLDGTGGSNTQYF. The CDR3 region has the DNA TGTGCCAGCAGTTTAGATGGGACAGGGGGCTCGAATACGCAGTATTTT. The whole variable domain, remainder taken from reference TRBV2 and TRBJ2-3, is EPEVTQTPSHQVTQMGQEVILRCVPISNHLYFYWYRQILGQKVEFLVSFYNNEISEKSEIFDDQFSVERPDGSNFTLKIRSTKLEDSAMYFCASSLDGTGGSNTQYFGPGTRLTVL.

The rearrangement joins TRBV11-2 to TRBJ2-3, with 13 bases aligning to TRBD2. The CDR3 runs to 16 residues. CDR1 is SGHAT and CDR2 is FQNNGV in the germline V gene. The V segment lost 5 bases and the J segment 4 bases; nucleotides outside the gene matches: 6. CDR3 residues: CASSATSGRAPDTQYF. Here the CDR3 DNA reads TGTGCCAGCAGCGCTACTAGCGGGAGGGCCCCAGATACGCAGTATTTT.

The gene calls are TRBV28 and TRBJ1-5; D gene ambiguous. Germline CDR1 and CDR2: MDHEN and SYDVKM. Deletions cut 7 bases from V and 7 bases from J, with 17 bases between. The CDR3 is 14 residues long. This chain's CDR3 is CASIHGRERQPQHF. The CDR3 DNA is TGTGCCAGCATCCACGGGAGGGAGCGCCAGCCCCAGCATTTT.